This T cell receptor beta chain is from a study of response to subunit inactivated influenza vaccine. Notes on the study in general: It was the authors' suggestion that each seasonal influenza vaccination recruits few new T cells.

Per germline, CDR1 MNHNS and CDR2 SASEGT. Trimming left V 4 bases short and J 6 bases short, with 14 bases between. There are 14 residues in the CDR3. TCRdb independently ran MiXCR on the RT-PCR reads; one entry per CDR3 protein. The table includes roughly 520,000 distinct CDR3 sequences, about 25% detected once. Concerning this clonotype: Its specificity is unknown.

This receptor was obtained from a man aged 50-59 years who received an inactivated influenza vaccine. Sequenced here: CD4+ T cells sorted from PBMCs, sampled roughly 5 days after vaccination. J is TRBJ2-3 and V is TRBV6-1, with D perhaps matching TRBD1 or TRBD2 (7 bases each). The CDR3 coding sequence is TGTGCCAGCAGTGCAGGGGGGGGCGTGGATACGCAGTATTTT. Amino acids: CASSAGGGVDTQYF.